This T cell receptor beta chain was documented in a study of graft-versus-host responses after intestinal transplantation. Across the whole study: Anti-thymocyte globulin induction preceded around 3 years of tacrolimus and steroid maintenance in all recipients. Whole-study findings and limits: Maximum circulating GvH clone levels tracked with early post-transplant HvG decreases. There were GvH clones found in recipient marrow, and some of them appeared first in ileum or blood. The study found high graft-versus-host to host-versus-graft clonal ratios in allografts of patients with graft-donor T cell macrochimerism.

CDR3 length: 12 residues. With 8 bases clipped from V and 9 bases from J, the junction kept 5 bases outside the gene matches. The germline V gene encodes CDR1 MNHEY and CDR2 SMNVEV (reference sequence). About this clone: Its target is unknown.

Some clones are missing from TCRdb's copy, which holds only in-frame ones; the method was immunoSEQ multiplex PCR. This table has approximately 24,000 clones, 80% to 95% appearing once. V is TRBV27 and J is TRBJ2-3; 10 positions agree with TRBD1. The clonotype originates from a human patient who received an intestinal transplant, so some T cells may come from the graft donor. The sample here was PBMCs, taken 18 days after transplant. This CDR3 is CASWTGGSTQYF. CDR3 coding DNA: TGTGCCAGCTGGACAGGGGGGAGCACGCAGTATTTT.